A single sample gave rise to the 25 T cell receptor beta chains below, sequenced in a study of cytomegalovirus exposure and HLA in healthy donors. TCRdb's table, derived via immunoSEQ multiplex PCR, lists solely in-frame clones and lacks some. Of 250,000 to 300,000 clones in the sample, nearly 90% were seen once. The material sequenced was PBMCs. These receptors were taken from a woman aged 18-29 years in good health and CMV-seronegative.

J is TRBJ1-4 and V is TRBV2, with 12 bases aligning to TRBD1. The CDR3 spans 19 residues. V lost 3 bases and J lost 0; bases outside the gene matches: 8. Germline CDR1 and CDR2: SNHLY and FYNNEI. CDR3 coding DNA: TGTGCCAGCAGTGACATAGGGACAGGGGGCCAAGCAACTAATGAAAAACTGTTTTTT. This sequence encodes CASSDIGTGGQATNEKLFF. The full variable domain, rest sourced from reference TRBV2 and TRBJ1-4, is EPEVTQTPSHQVTQMGQEVILRCVPISNHLYFYWYRQILGQKVEFLVSFYNNEISEKSEIFDDQFSVERPDGSNFTLKIRSTKLEDSAMYFCASSDIGTGGQATNEKLFFGSGTQLSVL.

The CDR3 reads CASRPDRDRAYNEQFF. In DNA, the CDR3 is TGTGCCAGCAGACCCGACCGGGACAGGGCTTACAATGAGCAGTTCTTC. The genes are TRBV27 and TRBJ2-1, with 9 bases lining up with TRBD1. Germline CDR1 reads MNHEY; CDR2 reads SMNVEV (reference sequence). With 6 bases clipped from V and 4 bases from J, the junction kept 10 bases outside the gene matches. CDR3 size: 16 residues.

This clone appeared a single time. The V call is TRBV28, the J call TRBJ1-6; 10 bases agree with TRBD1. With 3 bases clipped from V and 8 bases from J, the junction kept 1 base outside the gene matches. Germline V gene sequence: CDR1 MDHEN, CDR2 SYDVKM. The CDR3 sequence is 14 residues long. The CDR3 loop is CASSLTGGDSPLHF. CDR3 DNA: TGTGCCAGCAGTTTGACAGGGGGCGATTCACCCCTCCACTTT.

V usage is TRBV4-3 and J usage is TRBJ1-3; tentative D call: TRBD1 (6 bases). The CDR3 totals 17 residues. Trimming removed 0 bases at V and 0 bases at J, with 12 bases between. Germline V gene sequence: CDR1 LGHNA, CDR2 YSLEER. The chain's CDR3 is CASSQDQGHSSGNTIYF. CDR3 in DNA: TGCGCCAGCAGCCAAGATCAGGGGCACAGCTCTGGAAACACCATATATTTT.

The DNA for the CDR3 is TGTGCCAGCAGTGCCGGGAGCAATCAGCCCCAGCATTTT. Its translation is CASSAGSNQPQHF. The genes are TRBV6-1 and TRBJ1-5; no clear D. The CDR3 consists of 13 residues. Germline V lookup: CDR1 MNHNS, CDR2 SASEGT. V was trimmed by 4 bases and J by 1 base, leaving 5 bases between them.

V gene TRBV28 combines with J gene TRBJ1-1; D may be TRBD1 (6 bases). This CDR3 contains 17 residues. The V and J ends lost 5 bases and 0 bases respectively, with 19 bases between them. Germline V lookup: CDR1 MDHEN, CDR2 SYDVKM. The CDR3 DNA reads TGTGCCAGCAGTAAACCCCCGGGACACCTCATGAACACTGAAGCTTTCTTT. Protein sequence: CASSKPPGHLMNTEAFF.

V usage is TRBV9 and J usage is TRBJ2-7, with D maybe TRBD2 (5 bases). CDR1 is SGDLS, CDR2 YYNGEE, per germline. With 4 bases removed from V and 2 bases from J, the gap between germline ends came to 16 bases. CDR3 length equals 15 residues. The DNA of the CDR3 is TGTGCCAGCAGCCCCAGCCCCCAGCGGACCTACGAGCAGTACTTC. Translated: CASSPSPQRTYEQYF.

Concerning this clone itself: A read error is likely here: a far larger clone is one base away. CDR3 loop: CASSEIAGGQETQYF. DNA of the CDR3: TGTGCCAGCAGTGAAATAGCGGGGGGGCAAGAGACCCAGTACTTC. J is TRBJ2-5 and V is TRBV6-4, with 11 bases identical to TRBD2. CDR1 is MRHNA and CDR2 is SNTAGT in the germline V gene. CDR3 size: 15 residues. After removal of 3 bases from V and 2 bases from J, the junction contained 2 bases not matched to a gene.

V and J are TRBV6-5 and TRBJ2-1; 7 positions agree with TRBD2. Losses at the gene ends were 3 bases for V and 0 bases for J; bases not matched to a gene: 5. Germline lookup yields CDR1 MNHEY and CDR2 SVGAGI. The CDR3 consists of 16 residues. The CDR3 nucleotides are TGTGCCAGCAGTTATTGGGGGGGGAGCTCCTACAATGAGCAGTTCTTC. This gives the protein CASSYWGGSSYNEQFF.

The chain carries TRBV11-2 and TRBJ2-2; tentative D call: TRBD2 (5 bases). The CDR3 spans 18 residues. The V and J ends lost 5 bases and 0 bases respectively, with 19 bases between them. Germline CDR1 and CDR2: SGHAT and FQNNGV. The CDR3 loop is CASSDPIPEEPNTGELFF. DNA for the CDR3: TGTGCCAGCAGCGATCCCATCCCGGAGGAACCGAACACCGGGGAGCTGTTTTTT.

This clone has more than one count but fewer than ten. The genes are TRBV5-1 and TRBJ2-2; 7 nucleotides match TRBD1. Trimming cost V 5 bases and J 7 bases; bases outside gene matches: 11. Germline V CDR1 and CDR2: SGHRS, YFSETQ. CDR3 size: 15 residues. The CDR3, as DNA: TGCGCCAGCAGATATGACTCACAGGGGAGCGGGGAGCTGTTTTTT. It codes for CASRYDSQGSGELFF.

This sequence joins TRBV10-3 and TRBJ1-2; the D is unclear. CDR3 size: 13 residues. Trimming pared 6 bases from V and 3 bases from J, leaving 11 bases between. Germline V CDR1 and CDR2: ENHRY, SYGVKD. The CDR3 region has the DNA TGTGCCATCAGGTTAGAGGACTACTATGGCTACACCTTC. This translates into CAIRLEDYYGYTF.

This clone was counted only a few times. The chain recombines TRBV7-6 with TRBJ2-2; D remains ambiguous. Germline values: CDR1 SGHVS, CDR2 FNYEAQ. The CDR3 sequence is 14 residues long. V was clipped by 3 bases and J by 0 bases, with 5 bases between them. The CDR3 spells CASSFDSNTGELFF. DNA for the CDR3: TGTGCCAGCAGCTTCGACTCGAACACCGGGGAGCTGTTTTTT.

The CDR3 loop is CASILTQAGGEQFF. In nucleotides, the CDR3 is TGTGCCAGCATCCTAACCCAAGCGGGGGGTGAGCAGTTCTTC. The chain employs TRBV2 and TRBJ2-1; 9 positions match TRBD2. V lost 7 bases to trimming and J lost 9 bases; unmatched junction nucleotides: 10. Germline V gene lookup returns CDR1 SNHLY and CDR2 FYNNEI. The CDR3 has 14 amino acids.

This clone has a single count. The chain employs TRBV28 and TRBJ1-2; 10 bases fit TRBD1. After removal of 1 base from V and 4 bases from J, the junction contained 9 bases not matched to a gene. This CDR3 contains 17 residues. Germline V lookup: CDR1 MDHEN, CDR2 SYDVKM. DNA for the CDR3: TGTGCCAGCAGTTTATCAGGGACAGGGGTGCGTGGCTATGGCTACACCTTC. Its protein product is CASSLSGTGVRGYGYTF.

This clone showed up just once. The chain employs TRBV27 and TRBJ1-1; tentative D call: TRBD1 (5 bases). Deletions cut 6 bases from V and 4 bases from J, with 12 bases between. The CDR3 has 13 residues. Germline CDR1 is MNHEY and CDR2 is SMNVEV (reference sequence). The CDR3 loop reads CASRAGQITEAFF. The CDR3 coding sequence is TGTGCCAGCAGAGCAGGGCAGATCACTGAAGCTTTCTTT.

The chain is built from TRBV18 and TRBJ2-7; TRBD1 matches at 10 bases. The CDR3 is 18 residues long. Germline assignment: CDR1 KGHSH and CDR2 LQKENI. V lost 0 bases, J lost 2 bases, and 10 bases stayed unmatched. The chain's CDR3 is CASSPPLFDRGRTYEQYF. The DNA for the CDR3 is TGTGCCAGCTCACCACCCTTATTCGACAGGGGGCGAACCTACGAGCAGTACTTC.

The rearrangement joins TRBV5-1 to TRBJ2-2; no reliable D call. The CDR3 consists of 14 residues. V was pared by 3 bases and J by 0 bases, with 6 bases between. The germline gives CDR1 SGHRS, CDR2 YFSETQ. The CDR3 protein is CASSSDTNTGELFF. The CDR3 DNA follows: TGCGCCAGCAGCTCCGACACGAACACCGGGGAGCTGTTTTTT. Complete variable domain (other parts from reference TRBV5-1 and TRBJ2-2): KAGVTQTPRYLIKTRGQQVTLSCSPISGHRSVSWYQQTPGQGLQFLFEYFSETQRNKGNFPGRFSGRQFSNSRSEMNVSTLELGDSALYLCASSSDTNTGELFFGEGSRLTVL.

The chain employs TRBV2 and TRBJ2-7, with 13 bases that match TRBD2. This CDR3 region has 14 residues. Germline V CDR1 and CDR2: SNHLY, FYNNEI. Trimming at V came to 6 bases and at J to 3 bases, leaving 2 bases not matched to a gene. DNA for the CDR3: TGTGCCAGCAGGGGGACTAGCGGGATCTACGAGCAGTACGTC. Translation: CASRGTSGIYEQYV.

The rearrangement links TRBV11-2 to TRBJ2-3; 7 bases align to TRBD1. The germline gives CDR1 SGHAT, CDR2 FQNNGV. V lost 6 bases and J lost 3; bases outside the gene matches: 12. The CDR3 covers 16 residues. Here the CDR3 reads CASSPLGGRGTDTQYF. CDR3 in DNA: TGTGCCAGCAGTCCTCTAGGGGGCCGTGGGACAGATACGCAGTATTTT.

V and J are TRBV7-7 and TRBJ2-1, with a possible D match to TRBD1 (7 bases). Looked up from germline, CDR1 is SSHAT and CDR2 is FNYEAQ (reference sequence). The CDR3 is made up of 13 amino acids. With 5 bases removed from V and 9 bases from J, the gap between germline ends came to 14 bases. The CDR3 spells CASSATGDFEQFF. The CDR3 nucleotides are TGTGCCAGCAGCGCTACAGGGGACTTTGAGCAGTTCTTC. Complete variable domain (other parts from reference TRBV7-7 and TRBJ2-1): GAGVSQSPRYKVTKRGQDVTLRCDPISSHATLYWYQQALGQGPEFLTYFNYEAQPDKSGLPSDRFSAERPEGSISTLTIQRTEQRDSAMYRCASSATGDFEQFFGPGTRLTVL.

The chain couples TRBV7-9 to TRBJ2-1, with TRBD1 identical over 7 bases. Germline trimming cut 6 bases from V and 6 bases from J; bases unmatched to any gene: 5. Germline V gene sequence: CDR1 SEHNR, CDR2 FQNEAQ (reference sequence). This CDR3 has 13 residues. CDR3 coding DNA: TGTGCCAGCAGTCGAGGACAGGCCAATGAGCAGTTCTTC. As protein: CASSRGQANEQFF. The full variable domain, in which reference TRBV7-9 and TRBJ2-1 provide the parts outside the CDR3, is DTGVSQNPRHKITKRGQNVTFRCDPISEHNRLYWYRQTLGQGPEFLTYFQNEAQLEKSRLLSDRFSAERPKGSFSTLEIQRTEQGDSAMYLCASSRGQANEQFFGPGTRLTVL.

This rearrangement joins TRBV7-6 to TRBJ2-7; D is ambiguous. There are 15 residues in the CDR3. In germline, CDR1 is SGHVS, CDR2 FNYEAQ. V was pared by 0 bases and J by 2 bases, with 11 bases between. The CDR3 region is CASSLAVGDTYEQYF. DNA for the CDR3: TGTGCCAGCAGCTTAGCGGTAGGTGACACCTACGAGCAGTACTTC.

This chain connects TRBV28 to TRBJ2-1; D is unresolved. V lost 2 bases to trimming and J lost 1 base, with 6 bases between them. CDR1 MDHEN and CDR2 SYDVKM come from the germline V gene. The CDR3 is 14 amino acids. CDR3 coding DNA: TGTGCCAGCAGTTTACAGGCATCCTACAATGAGCAGTTCTTC. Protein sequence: CASSLQASYNEQFF. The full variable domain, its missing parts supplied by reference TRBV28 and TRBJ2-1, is DVKVTQSSRYLVKRTGEKVFLECVQDMDHENMFWYRQDPGLGLRLIYFSYDVKMKEKGDIPEGYSVSREKKERFSLILESASTNQTSMYLCASSLQASYNEQFFGPGTRLTVL.

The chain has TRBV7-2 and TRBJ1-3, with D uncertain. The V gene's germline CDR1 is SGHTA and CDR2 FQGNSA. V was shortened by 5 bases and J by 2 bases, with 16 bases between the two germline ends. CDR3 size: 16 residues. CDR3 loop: CASSPVSMRAGNTIYF. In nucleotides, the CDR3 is TGTGCCAGCAGCCCCGTTAGTATGAGGGCTGGAAACACCATATATTTT.